These T cell receptor beta chains were read from a single sample in a study of blood T cell repertoires in COVID-19. The table came from immunoSEQ multiplex PCR; TCRdb's copy has only in-frame clones and leaves some out. The data contain some 670,000 clones, 75% to 90% of them seen just once; the ten biggest clones take up roughly 0.25%. The sequenced sample was peripheral blood. The source is a woman in her late teens or twenties with acute or convalescent COVID-19. CDR3s include the opening cysteine and the closing phenylalanine or tryptophan. Each record gives: clone size, D gene, J gene, V gene, CDR3 protein, CDR3 DNA. D genes are given only for firm matches. Clone size is not always given. Where it is, it says once, few, many or a class for expanded clones.

NA,NA,TRBJ2-4,TRBV12-5,CASGLDLEGTAKNIQYF,TGTGCTAGTGGTTTGGATTTGGAGGGAACAGCCAAAAACATTCAGTACTTC
NA,NA,TRBJ2-2,TRBV9,CASSARTEAGELFF,TGTGCCAGCAGCGCGAGGACAGAGGCCGGGGAGCTGTTTTTT
NA,TRBD1,TRBJ1-1,TRBV25-1,CASSGWTGNTEAFF,TGTGCCAGCAGTGGTTGGACAGGGAACACTGAAGCTTTCTTT
NA,NA,TRBJ1-6,TRBV30,CAWSFINSPLHF,TGTGCCTGGAGTTTTATTAATTCACCCCTCCACTTT
few,NA,TRBJ1-1,TRBV27,CALPWVRRRTEAFF,TGTGCCCTTCCGTGGGTGAGGAGGCGTACTGAAGCTTTCTTT
NA,TRBD2,TRBJ2-3,TRBV24-1,CATSDLSPAGTSTDTQYF,TGTGCCACCAGTGATTTAAGCCCAGCGGGGACTAGCACAGATACGCAGTATTTT
NA,NA,TRBJ2-7,TRBV19,CASSILGVLSEQYF,TGTGCCAGTAGTATCTTAGGGGTTCTCTCCGAGCAGTACTTC
NA,TRBD1,TRBJ1-1,TRBV5-1,CASSRRGMGTEAFF,TGCGCCAGCAGCCGCAGGGGGATGGGCACTGAAGCTTTCTTT
NA,TRBD1,TRBJ1-2,TRBV5-4,CASSRAGTGHGYTF,TGTGCCAGCAGCAGAGCCGGGACAGGGCATGGCTACACCTTC
NA,NA,TRBJ1-2,TRBV5-1,CASSFGEGGKGYTF,TGCGCCAGCAGCTTCGGGGAAGGGGGTAAGGGCTACACCTTC
NA,TRBD1,TRBJ1-2,TRBV27,CASREDRDYGYTF,TGTGCCAGCCGGGAGGACAGGGACTATGGCTACACCTTC
NA,TRBD1,TRBJ1-1,TRBV27,CASIPARRGRWTEAFF,TGTGCCAGCATCCCGGCCCGCAGGGGGCGCTGGACTGAAGCTTTCTTT
NA,NA,TRBJ1-1,TRBV4-1,CASSQEPQGRTEAFF,TGCGCCAGCAGCCAAGAACCCCAGGGTCGTACTGAAGCTTTCTTT
NA,TRBD1,TRBJ1-5,TRBV6-1,CASSERGGGQPQHF,TGTGCCAGCAGTGAACGAGGGGGCGGGCAGCCCCAGCATTTT
NA,NA,TRBJ1-1,TRBV9,CASSVGEGTLDTEAFF,TGTGCCAGCAGCGTAGGTGAGGGGACTTTGGACACTGAAGCTTTCTTT
NA,TRBD1,TRBJ2-4,TRBV19,CASSPLGRTGPLAKNIQYF,TGTGCCAGTAGCCCCTTGGGGCGGACAGGTCCATTAGCCAAAAACATTCAGTACTTC
once,TRBD1,TRBJ1-2,TRBV5-5,CASSVQDRPNYGYTF,TGTGCCAGCAGCGTCCAGGACAGGCCAAACTATGGCTACACCTTC
NA,NA,TRBJ1-1,TRBV5-1,CASSLGGGGTEAFF,TGCGCCAGCAGCTTGGGCGGGGGAGGGACTGAAGCTTTCTTT
once,NA,TRBJ1-1,TRBV30,CAWTRRNMNTEAFF,TGTGCCTGGACTCGGCGGAATATGAACACTGAAGCTTTCTTT
NA,NA,TRBJ1-1,TRBV27,CASSPHRDNTEAFF,TGTGCCAGCAGTCCCCACAGGGATAACACTGAAGCTTTCTTT
NA,NA,TRBJ1-2,TRBV6-6,CASSTSGAYDYGYTF,TGTGCCAGCTCCACCTCAGGGGCTTACGACTATGGCTACACCTTC
NA,TRBD1,TRBJ1-5,TRBV5-6,CASSLLGQGSNQPQHF,TGTGCCAGCAGCTTGTTGGGACAGGGGTCGAATCAGCCCCAGCATTTT
NA,NA,TRBJ1-2,TRBV3-1/TRBV3-2,CASSQAGGYGYTF,TGTGCCAGCAGCCAAGCGGGGGGATATGGCTACACCTTC
NA,NA,TRBJ2-2,TRBV5-4,CASSLALEVTGELFF,TGTGCCAGCAGCTTGGCCCTAGAGGTCACCGGGGAGCTGTTTTTT
NA,NA,TRBJ1-1,TRBV19,CASSRDGGNTEAFF,TGTGCCAGTAGCCGGGACGGGGGGAACACTGAAGCTTTCTTT
NA,NA,TRBJ1-1,TRBV5-4,CASSFRGSPEAFF,TGTGCCAGCAGCTTCAGAGGTAGCCCTGAAGCTTTCTTT
NA,NA,TRBJ1-1,TRBV9,CASSPQGTEAFF,TGTGCCAGCAGTCCTCAGGGGACTGAAGCTTTCTTT
once,NA,TRBJ2-2,TRBV7-7,CASSLGLSGGELFF,TGTGCCAGCAGCTTAGGACTGAGCGGCGGGGAGCTGTTTTTT
NA,NA,TRBJ1-2,TRBV29-1,CSVPPDTLYGYTF,TGCAGCGTCCCTCCGGACACCCTCTATGGCTACACCTTC
NA,NA,TRBJ1-1,TRBV21-1,CASSKTSGTGGVRNTEAFF,TGTGCCAGCAGCAAAACCTCCGGGACAGGGGGCGTAAGGAACACTGAAGCTTTCTTT
NA,NA,TRBJ1-3,TRBV4-1,CASSRLTVSGNTIYF,TGCGCCAGCAGTCGATTGACAGTCTCTGGAAACACCATATATTTT
NA,TRBD1,TRBJ2-7,TRBV15,CATSRDTGGPSEQYF,TGTGCCACCAGCAGAGATACAGGGGGGCCGTCCGAGCAGTACTTC
NA,TRBD2,TRBJ2-7,TRBV10-2,CASSDWDYPYEQYF,TGCGCCAGCAGTGATTGGGACTACCCCTACGAGCAGTACTTC
few,NA,TRBJ1-5,TRBV5-1,CASSLAPLGNQPQHF,TGCGCCAGCAGCTTGGCTCCCCTCGGCAATCAGCCCCAGCATTTT
NA,TRBD1,TRBJ1-4,TRBV9,CASSPRQGVSEKLFF,TGTGCCAGCAGCCCCCGACAGGGGGTAAGTGAAAAACTGTTTTTT
NA,TRBD1,TRBJ2-7,TRBV18,CASSWTQTGDYEQYF,TGTGCCAGCTCCTGGACCCAAACAGGGGATTACGAGCAGTACTTC
few,NA,TRBJ1-4,TRBV13,CASSLGADNEKLFF,TGTGCCAGCAGCTTAGGCGCGGATAATGAAAAACTGTTTTTT
NA,NA,TRBJ2-1,TRBV11-2,CASSADRGSYNEQFF,TGTGCCAGCAGCGCAGACCGGGGCTCCTACAATGAGCAGTTCTTC
NA,NA,TRBJ1-5,TRBV4-1,CASSQGRLWGNQPQHF,TGCGCCAGCAGCCAAGGTAGACTTTGGGGCAATCAGCCCCAGCATTTT
NA,NA,TRBJ2-7,TRBV5-1,CASSAGEQYF,TGCGCCAGCAGCGCAGGTGAGCAGTACTTC
NA,NA,TRBJ1-1,TRBV7-9,CASSPNRVGNTEAFF,TGTGCCAGCAGCCCAAACAGGGTGGGTAACACTGAAGCTTTCTTT